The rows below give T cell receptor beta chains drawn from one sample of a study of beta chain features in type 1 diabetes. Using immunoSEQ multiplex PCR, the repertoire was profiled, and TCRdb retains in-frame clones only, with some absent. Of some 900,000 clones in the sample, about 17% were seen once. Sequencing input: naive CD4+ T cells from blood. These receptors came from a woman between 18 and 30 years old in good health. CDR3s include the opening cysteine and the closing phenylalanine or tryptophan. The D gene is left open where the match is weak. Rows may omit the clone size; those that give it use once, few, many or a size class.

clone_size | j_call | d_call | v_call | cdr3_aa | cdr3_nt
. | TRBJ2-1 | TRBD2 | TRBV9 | CASSAGGLAGVDEQFF | TGTGCCAGCAGCGCTGGGGGGTTAGCGGGAGTTGATGAGCAGTTCTTC
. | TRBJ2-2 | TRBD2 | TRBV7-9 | CASSLGGRTNTGELFF | TGTGCCAGCAGCTTAGGCGGGAGGACCAACACCGGGGAGCTGTTTTTT
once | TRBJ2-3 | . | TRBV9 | CASSVGAIAADTQYF | TGTGCCAGCAGCGTAGGGGCCATCGCCGCAGATACGCAGTATTTT
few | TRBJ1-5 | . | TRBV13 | CASSLGRTSQPQHF | TGTGCCAGCAGCTTAGGTAGGACATCGCAGCCCCAGCATTTT
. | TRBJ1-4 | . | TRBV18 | CASSPFGQGHEKLFF | TGTGCCAGCTCACCATTTGGGCAGGGGCACGAAAAACTGTTTTTT
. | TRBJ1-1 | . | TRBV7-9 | CASSLARVTEAFF | TGTGCCAGCAGCTTAGCCAGGGTCACTGAAGCTTTCTTT
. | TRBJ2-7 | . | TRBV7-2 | CASSLAGYREQYF | TGTGCCAGCAGCTTAGCTGGCTATCGCGAGCAGTACTTC
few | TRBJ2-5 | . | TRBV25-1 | CATRGAWETQYF | TGTGCCACCCGGGGGGCTTGGGAGACCCAGTACTTC
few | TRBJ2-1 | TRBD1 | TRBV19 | CASKKGGQATDEQFF | TGTGCCAGTAAAAAAGGGGGACAGGCAACGGATGAGCAGTTCTTC
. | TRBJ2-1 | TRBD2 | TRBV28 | CASSLAASGGYNEQFF | TGTGCCAGCAGTTTAGCGGCTAGCGGGGGGTACAATGAGCAGTTCTTC
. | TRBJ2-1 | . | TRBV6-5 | CASRKNNEQFF | TGTGCCAGCAGAAAGAACAATGAGCAGTTCTTC
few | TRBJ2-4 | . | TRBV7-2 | CASSLTEGGGIQYF | TGTGCCAGCAGCTTAACGGAGGGGGGAGGCATTCAGTACTTC
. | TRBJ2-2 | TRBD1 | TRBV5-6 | CASSQPRDRDPGELFF | TGTGCCAGCAGCCAGCCCCGGGACAGGGACCCCGGGGAGCTGTTTTTT
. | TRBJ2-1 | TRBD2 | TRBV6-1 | CASSHRLAAQFF | TGTGCCAGCAGTCACAGACTAGCGGCCCAGTTCTTC